Sequencing of this TCR beta chain was carried out in a study of CD8 T cells in Susac syndrome. This CDR3 contains 14 residues. V lost 5 bases, J lost 2 bases, and 13 bases lay in between. Germline assignment: CDR1 MDHEN and CDR2 SYDVKM. Reverse transcription of 0.5 to 1 ug RNA used random hexamers. The method of amplification for TCR beta CDR3 was immunoSEQ multiplex PCR, covering 54 Vbeta and 13 Jbeta. Each CDR3 protein is one row after TCRdb ran MiXCR on the immunoSEQ multiplex PCR reads. The profile shows 350,000 to 550,000 distinct CDR3 sequences, approximately 85% of them singletons. The table lists this clonotype with a count of one.

The sequence was obtained from a human donor with multiple sclerosis. The sample taken for sequencing was CD8+ T cells from PBMCs. V gene TRBV28 combines with J gene TRBJ2-7; D might be TRBD2 (5 bases). The CDR3 spells CASSPTSSPYEQYF. The CDR3 bases are TGTGCCAGCAGTCCAACCTCTAGCCCCTACGAGCAGTACTTC.